The clone carrying this TCR beta chain was recorded only once. Its antigen remains unknown. The data derive from a study of identical twins. Points from the study as a whole: Models predicted too little out-of-frame TCR alpha sharing in monozygotic twins. Cord blood beta clonotypes that were abundant carried fewer insertions, and memory repertoires showed no such trend.

The V segment lost 8 bases and the J segment 5 bases; nucleotides outside the gene matches: 9. Germline assignment: CDR1 PRHDT and CDR2 FYEKMQ (reference sequence). The CDR3 is made up of 14 amino acids. A universal primer site was added by template switching, and unique molecular identifiers were carried by the cDNA. Each CDR3 protein is one row after TCRdb ran MiXCR on the 5' RACE reads. The sample includes approximately 590,000 distinct CDR3 sequences, 7.5% to 10% of them seen just once. Every sampled donor was Caucasian and healthy. These data were also filed under a second study, of yellow fever vaccine responses in identical twins.

Sequenced sample: PBMCs. The chain couples TRBV13 to TRBJ2-1, with 7 positions matching TRBD1. This sequence originates from a young woman in good health. The CDR3 reads CASLDRDEDNEQFF. The CDR3 DNA reads as TGTGCCAGCCTCGACAGGGACGAGGACAATGAGCAGTTCTTC.